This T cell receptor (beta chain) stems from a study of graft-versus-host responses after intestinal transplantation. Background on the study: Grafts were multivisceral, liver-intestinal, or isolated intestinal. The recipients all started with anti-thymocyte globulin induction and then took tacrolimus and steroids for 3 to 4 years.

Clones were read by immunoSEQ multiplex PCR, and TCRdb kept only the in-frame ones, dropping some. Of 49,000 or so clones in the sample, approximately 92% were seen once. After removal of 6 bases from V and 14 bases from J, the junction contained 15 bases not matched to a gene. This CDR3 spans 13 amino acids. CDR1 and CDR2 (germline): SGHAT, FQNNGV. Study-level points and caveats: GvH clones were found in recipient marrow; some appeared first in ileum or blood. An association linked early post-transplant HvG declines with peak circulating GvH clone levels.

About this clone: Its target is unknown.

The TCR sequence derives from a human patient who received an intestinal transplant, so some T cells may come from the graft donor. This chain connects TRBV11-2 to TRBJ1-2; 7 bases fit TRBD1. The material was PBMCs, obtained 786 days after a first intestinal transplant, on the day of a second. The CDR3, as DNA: TGTGCCAGCAGTCTCTTTGCCGGGACAGAATTTACCTTC. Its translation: CASSLFAGTEFTF.